This T cell receptor beta chain originates from a study of vaccination and CD4 T cells after COVID-19. Study-level information: The convalescents comprised six males and four females, two of them Hispanic.

Findings and caveats of the study: In convalescent patients, 304 of 307 vaccine-specific clones were mono-reactive for SARS-CoV-2 spike.

This clonotype was observed a few times. Its antigen remains unknown. The V gene end was trimmed by 5 bases and the J gene end by 6 bases; junction bases not matched to a gene: 7. CDR3 length equals 14 residues. Germline assignment: CDR1 SGHAT and CDR2 FQNNGV. Sequenced with the Oncomine TCR Beta short-read assay was DNA taken from cultured CD4+ T cells. TCRdb called the PCR reads again in MiXCR, with one record for every CDR3 protein. The repertoire holds around 16,000 distinct CDR3 sequences, less than 60% seen once, with over 8% in the top ten. Noted treatment: roughly ten-day PBMC culture with coronavirus spike peptide pools or control peptides (ViraFEST assay).

This sequence was found in a human donor who had recovered from COVID-19. Sequencing was carried out using CD4+ T cells from blood, cultured in vitro. V is TRBV11-2 and J is TRBJ1-1; 9 bases are a match to TRBD1. CDR3 loop: CASSQGQGVAEAFF. In DNA form, the CDR3 reads TGTGCCAGCAGCCAGGGACAGGGAGTCGCTGAAGCTTTCTTT. Filled out from reference TRBV11-2 and TRBJ1-1, the complete variable domain reads EAGVAQSPRYKIIEKRQSVAFWCNPISGHATLYWYQQILGQGPKLLIQFQNNGVVDDSQLPKDRFSAERLKGVDSTLKIQPAKLEDSAVYLCASSQGQGVAEAFFGQGTRLTVV.